Presented here are 20 T cell receptor beta chains from one specimen sequenced in a study of T cell responses to AZD1222 COVID-19 vaccine. Assay used: immunoSEQ multiplex PCR; TCRdb lists only in-frame clones, some missing. The sample yields 25,000 to 35,000 clones, around nine tenths seen once. The sample here was peripheral blood, taken on day 0 of AZD1222 vaccination. All receptors derive from an adult in good health.

The chain is built from TRBV3-1 (or the pseudogene TRBV3-2) and TRBJ1-3; 8 nucleotides line up with TRBD1. V gave up 3 bases and J gave up 8 bases; unmatched junction bases: 6. The CDR3 length is 14 residues. Germline V CDR1 and CDR2: LGHDT, YNNKEL (reference sequence). The CDR3 here is CASSHKDRAYTIYF. CDR3 nucleotides: TGTGCCAGCAGCCACAAGGACAGGGCTTACACCATATATTTT.

This chain uses TRBV19 with TRBJ2-1, with 10 bases fitting TRBD2. The CDR3 consists of 15 residues. Germline-derived CDR1 and CDR2 are LNHDA and SQIVND (reference sequence). Trimming cost V 4 bases and J 7 bases; bases outside gene matches: 7. The CDR3 DNA reads as TGTGCCAGTAGTAGCCTAGCGGGGGTCCCGAATGAGCAGTTCTTC. Translation gives CASSSLAGVPNEQFF. Combining the CDR3 with reference TRBV19 and TRBJ2-1 gives the whole variable domain DGGITQSPKYLFRKEGQNVTLSCEQNLNHDAMYWYRQDPGQGLRLIYYSQIVNDFQKGDIAEGYSVSREKKESFPLTVTSAQKNPTAFYLCASSSLAGVPNEQFFGPGTRLTVL.

V and J are TRBV3-1 (or the pseudogene TRBV3-2) and TRBJ2-1; D is perhaps TRBD2 (6 bases). Germline values: CDR1 LGHDT, CDR2 YNNKEL (reference sequence). Trimming removed 3 bases at V and 4 bases at J, with 16 bases between. The CDR3 covers 16 residues. As DNA, the CDR3 is TGTGCCAGCAGCCAGTCCCTAGCGTCGGCTTACAATGAGCAGTTCTTC. Protein product: CASSQSLASAYNEQFF.

This rearrangement joins TRBV6-6 to TRBJ2-2; TRBD2 aligns across 11 bases. In germline, CDR1 is MNHNY, CDR2 SVGAGI (reference sequence). The CDR3 length is 12 residues. The chain's CDR3 is CTSGRTAGELFF. The CDR3 region has the DNA TGTACTAGCGGGAGAACGGCCGGGGAGCTGTTTTTT.

CDR3 DNA sequence: TGTGCCAGCAGCCCGAGCTTATCGGGGGGATTCAGCTACACCTTC. The encoded protein is CASSPSLSGGFSYTF. The chain is built from TRBV6-5 and TRBJ1-2; D possibly corresponds to TRBD1 (5 bases). The CDR3 is 15 amino acids. The germline CDR1 and CDR2 sequences are MNHEY and SVGAGI. With 6 bases removed from V and 9 bases from J, the gap between germline ends came to 23 bases.

This chain joins TRBV7-2 and TRBJ2-7; TRBD2 aligns across 14 bases. This CDR3 is 14 amino acids long. Germline V lookup: CDR1 SGHTA, CDR2 FQGNSA. V lost 4 bases, J lost 6 bases, and 2 bases stayed unmatched. The DNA of the CDR3 is TGTGCCAGCAGCTCCGGGACTAGCGGGAGCGAGCAGTACTTC. Translated, it gives CASSSGTSGSEQYF.

The chain links TRBV7-2 to TRBJ2-4; TRBD2 might be the D (7 bases). The CDR3 loop spans 15 amino acids. Germline V gene data show CDR1 as SGHTA and CDR2 as FQGNSA. V lost 0 bases and J 7 bases, leaving 13 bases between the germline ends. The CDR3 spells CASSLAGGLRNIQYF. The CDR3 region has the DNA TGTGCCAGCAGCTTAGCGGGGGGGCTCAGGAACATTCAGTACTTC.

The chain employs TRBV4-3 and TRBJ1-4, with 8 nucleotides matching TRBD1. Trimming cost V 4 bases and J 0 bases; bases outside gene matches: 13. Per germline, CDR1 LGHNA and CDR2 YSLEER. This CDR3 region has 19 residues. CDR3 sequence reads: CASSRGTGELEATNEKLFF. In nucleotides, the CDR3 is TGCGCCAGCAGCCGAGGGACAGGCGAACTTGAGGCAACTAATGAAAAACTGTTTTTT.

This chain joins TRBV10-3 and TRBJ1-2, with D uncertain. There are 11 residues in the CDR3. The germline V gene encodes CDR1 ENHRY and CDR2 SYGVKD. Trimming took off 6 bases at V and 4 bases at J, with 6 bases between the two ends. The CDR3 bases are TGTGCCATCAGCGACCTCTATGGCTACACCTTC. This encodes CAISDLYGYTF.

The chain is built from TRBV6-5 and TRBJ1-2; TRBD1 is a possible D gene (5 bases). V was clipped by 5 bases and J by 6 bases, with 13 bases between them. CDR3 length: 13 amino acids. The V gene's germline CDR1 is MNHEY and CDR2 SVGAGI. CDR3 DNA sequence: TGTGCCAGCAGTCACTTCGACAGCAATGGCTACACCTTC. It specifies CASSHFDSNGYTF.

This clone has only one observation. The V and J genes are TRBV5-1 and TRBJ1-2; D possibly corresponds to TRBD1 (6 bases). This CDR3 spans 13 amino acids. Germline-derived CDR1 and CDR2 are SGHRS and YFSETQ. Trimming removed 4 bases at V and 5 bases at J, with 12 bases between. CDR3 amino acids: CASSRTEPYGYTF. In DNA, the CDR3 is TGCGCCAGCAGCCGGACAGAACCGTATGGCTACACCTTC.

V is TRBV3-1 (or the pseudogene TRBV3-2) and J is TRBJ2-5, with D perhaps matching TRBD1 (6 bases). V was shortened by 4 bases and J by 5 bases, with 17 bases between the two germline ends. The germline V gene has CDR1 LGHDT and CDR2 YNNKEL (reference sequence). There are 15 residues in the CDR3. CDR3 bases: TGTGCCAGCAGCCCCCGACAGGACCGATGGGAGACCCAGTACTTC. Protein product: CASSPRQDRWETQYF.

The chain links TRBV16 to TRBJ2-7, with D perhaps being TRBD1 or TRBD2 (5 bases each). CDR3 length: 14 residues. V lost 4 bases and J 3 bases, leaving 13 bases between the germline ends. CDR1 is KGHSY, CDR2 FQNENV, per germline. CDR3 in DNA: TGTGCCAGCAGCCCCGAAGGGACGAGCTACGAGCAGTACTTC. Its translation: CASSPEGTSYEQYF.

This chain links TRBV24-1 with TRBJ2-1; 7 positions match TRBD1. Germline assignment: CDR1 KGHDR and CDR2 SFDVKD. J gave up 0 bases and V 9 bases, and 4 bases lay outside the gene matches. CDR3 length: 14 amino acids. CDR3 coding DNA: TGTGCCACCGGTCCAGGGGGCTCCTACAATGAGCAGTTCTTC. It yields the protein CATGPGGSYNEQFF.

V gene TRBV7-8 combines with J gene TRBJ1-5; D remains unclear. From germline, CDR1 is SGHVS and CDR2 FQNEAQ. The length of the CDR3 is 14 residues. V gave up 3 bases and J gave up 4 bases, with 10 bases separating them. The CDR3 DNA is TGTGCCAGCAGCTTCTTCACCGGTAATCAGCCCCAGCATTTT. It encodes CASSFFTGNQPQHF.

The chain joins TRBV3-1 (or the pseudogene TRBV3-2) to TRBJ1-2; the D gene is possibly TRBD1 (6 bases). With 3 bases removed from V and 0 bases from J, the gap between germline ends came to 11 bases. The length of the CDR3 is 15 residues. Germline lookup yields CDR1 LGHDT and CDR2 YNNKEL (reference sequence). The CDR3 bases are TGTGCCAGCAGCCAGGGGACAACGACTAACTATGGCTACACCTTC. This sequence encodes CASSQGTTTNYGYTF.

The CDR3 DNA reads as TGCAGTGCTAGACTAGCCTACGAGCAGTACTTC. Its translation is CSARLAYEQYF. The genes are TRBV20-1 and TRBJ2-7; D is undetermined. From germline, CDR1 is DFQATT and CDR2 SNEGSKA (reference sequence). Trimming cost V 2 bases and J 2 bases, with 4 bases left between them. This CDR3 contains 11 residues.

This chain uses TRBV19 with TRBJ2-3, with 8 bases matching TRBD1. The trim removed 4 bases at V and 6 bases at J, leaving 9 bases unmatched. Germline loops: CDR1 LNHDA, CDR2 SQIVND (reference sequence). This CDR3 is 15 amino acids long. The CDR3 is CASSTYRTGRDTQYF. CDR3 nucleotides: TGTGCCAGTAGTACCTACCGGACAGGGAGGGATACGCAGTATTTT.

This rearrangement joins TRBV3-1 (or the pseudogene TRBV3-2) to TRBJ2-2; D may be TRBD2 (6 bases). This CDR3 has 16 residues. The germline V gene encodes CDR1 LGHDT and CDR2 YNNKEL (reference sequence). Trimming pared 1 base from V and 0 bases from J, leaving 9 bases between. The CDR3 loop reads CASSQGGGTNTGELFF. The CDR3 nucleotides read TGTGCCAGCAGCCAAGGGGGCGGGACGAACACCGGGGAGCTGTTTTTT.

This clone was observed once. The J gene is TRBJ2-1, the V gene TRBV28; 8 positions agree with TRBD2. Per the germline V gene, CDR1 is MDHEN and CDR2 is SYDVKM. This CDR3 spans 13 amino acids. Germline trimming cut 1 base from V and 10 bases from J; bases unmatched to any gene: 3. In DNA, the CDR3 is TGTGCCAGCAGTTTATTAGCGGGACTCGAGCAGTTCTTC. Translating gives CASSLLAGLEQFF.